Listed here is a single TCR beta chain. Its antigen remains unknown. One end of the junction is discordant with germline, which a read error may explain. Carried by the TCR beta cDNA libraries were unique molecular identifiers. About 500,000 cDNA molecules came from around 1 to 10 million T cells. TCRdb analysed the PCR reads with MiXCR anew, one entry per CDR3 protein. The sample contains under 900,000 distinct CDR3 sequences, roughly 50% of which appear only once. The CDR3 has 15 residues. Germline values: CDR1 KGHDR, CDR2 SFDVKD. The data stem from a study of post-analysis software for immune sequencing data. Study details: Both relapsing-remitting and secondary progressive multiple sclerosis featured among the disease courses, as did progressive-relapsing multiple sclerosis. Notes on the study in general: When patients were compared with controls, 5 or 6 TRBV segments were more frequent, TRBV5-6, TRBV5-1 and TRBV20-1 among them. Relative to controls, patients with multiple sclerosis showed significantly lower normalized Chao1 diversity.

Specimen: blood. The chain is built from TRBV24-1 and TRBJ2-3, with 9 positions matching TRBD1. The clonotype was recovered from a girl aged 5-17 years with multiple sclerosis. The CDR3 sequence is CAASDTGTGRDTQYF. Here the CDR3 DNA reads TGTGCCGCCAGTGACACCGGGACAGGGAGAGATACGCAGTATTTT.